This T cell receptor (beta chain) came from a study of T cell responses to AZD1222 COVID-19 vaccine. Study background: Pooling of second doses given at about 4 or about 12 weeks was done.

About this clone itself: The antigen remains undetermined.

Whole-study findings and limits: Nearly half of spike-specific TCRs reportedly target unmutated variant regions.

Sequenced by immunoSEQ multiplex PCR; TCRdb stores in-frame clones only, minus some. The data show around 120,000 clones, over 75% seen once. The CDR3 has 13 amino acids. Germline assignment: CDR1 LNHDA and CDR2 SQIVND (reference sequence). V dropped 5 bases and J dropped 3 bases, with 10 bases sitting between them. The receptor comes from an adult in good health. Sequences were derived from peripheral blood, sampled on day 0 of AZD1222 vaccination. The J gene is TRBJ1-2, the V gene TRBV19; D is possibly TRBD1 (5 bases). CDR3 loop: CASSPGVYYGYTF. CDR3 DNA sequence: TGTGCCAGTAGTCCGGGGGTGTACTATGGCTACACCTTC.